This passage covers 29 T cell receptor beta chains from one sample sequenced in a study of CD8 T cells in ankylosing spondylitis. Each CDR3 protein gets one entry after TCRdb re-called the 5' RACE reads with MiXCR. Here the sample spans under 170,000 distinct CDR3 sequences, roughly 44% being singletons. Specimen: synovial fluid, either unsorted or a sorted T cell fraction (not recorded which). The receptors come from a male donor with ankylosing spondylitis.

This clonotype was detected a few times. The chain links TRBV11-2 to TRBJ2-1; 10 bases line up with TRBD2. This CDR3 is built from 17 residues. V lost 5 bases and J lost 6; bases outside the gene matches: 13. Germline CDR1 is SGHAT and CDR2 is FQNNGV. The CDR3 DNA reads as TGTGCCAGCAGCCCGGGGACTAGCGCGTTTCGGCTCAATGAGCAGTTCTTC. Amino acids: CASSPGTSAFRLNEQFF.

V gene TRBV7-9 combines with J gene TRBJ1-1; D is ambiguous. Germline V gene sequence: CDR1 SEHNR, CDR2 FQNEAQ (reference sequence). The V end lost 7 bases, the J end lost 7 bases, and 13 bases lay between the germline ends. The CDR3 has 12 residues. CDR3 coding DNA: TGTGCCAGCACCTTTCCTAGGAGTGAAGCTTTCTTT. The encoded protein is CASTFPRSEAFF.

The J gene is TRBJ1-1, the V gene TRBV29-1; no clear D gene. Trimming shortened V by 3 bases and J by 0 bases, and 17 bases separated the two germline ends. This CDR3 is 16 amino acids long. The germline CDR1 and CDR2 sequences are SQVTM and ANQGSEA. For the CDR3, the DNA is TGCAGCGTTGAGGGCAGGCCATCCCTGCTGAACACTGAAGCTTTCTTT. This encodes CSVEGRPSLLNTEAFF.

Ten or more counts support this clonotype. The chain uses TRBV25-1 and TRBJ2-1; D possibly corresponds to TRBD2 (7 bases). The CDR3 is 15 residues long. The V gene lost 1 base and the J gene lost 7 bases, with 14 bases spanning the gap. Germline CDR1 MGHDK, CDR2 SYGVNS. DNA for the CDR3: TGTGCCAGCAGTGAATCACGGGGGGACATAAATGAGCAGTTCTTC. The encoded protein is CASSESRGDINEQFF.

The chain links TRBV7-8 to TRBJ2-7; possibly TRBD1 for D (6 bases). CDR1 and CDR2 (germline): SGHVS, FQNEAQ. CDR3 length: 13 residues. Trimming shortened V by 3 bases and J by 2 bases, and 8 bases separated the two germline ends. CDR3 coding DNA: TGTGCCAGCAGCTTTAGACAGGCCTACGAGCAGTACTTC. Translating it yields CASSFRQAYEQYF.

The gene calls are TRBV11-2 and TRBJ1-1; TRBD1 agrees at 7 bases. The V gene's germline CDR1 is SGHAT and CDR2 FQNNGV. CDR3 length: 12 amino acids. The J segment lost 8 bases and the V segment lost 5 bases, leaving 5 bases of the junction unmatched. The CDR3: CASSPTGVEAFF. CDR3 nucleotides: TGTGCCAGCAGCCCTACAGGGGTAGAAGCTTTCTTT.

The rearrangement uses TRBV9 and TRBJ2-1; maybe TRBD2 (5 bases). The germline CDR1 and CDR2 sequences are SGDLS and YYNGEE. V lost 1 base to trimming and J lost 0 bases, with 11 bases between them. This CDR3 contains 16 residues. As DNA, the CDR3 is TGTGCCAGCAGCGTACGGGGTCCCAGCTCCTACAATGAGCAGTTCTTC. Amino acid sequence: CASSVRGPSSYNEQFF.

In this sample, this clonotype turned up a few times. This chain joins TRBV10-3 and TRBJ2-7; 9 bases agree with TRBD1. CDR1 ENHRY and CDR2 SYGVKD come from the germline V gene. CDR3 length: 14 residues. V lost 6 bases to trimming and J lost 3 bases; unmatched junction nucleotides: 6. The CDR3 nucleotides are TGTGCCATCAGGGACAGGGGTACCAACTACGAGCAGTACTTC. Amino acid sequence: CAIRDRGTNYEQYF.

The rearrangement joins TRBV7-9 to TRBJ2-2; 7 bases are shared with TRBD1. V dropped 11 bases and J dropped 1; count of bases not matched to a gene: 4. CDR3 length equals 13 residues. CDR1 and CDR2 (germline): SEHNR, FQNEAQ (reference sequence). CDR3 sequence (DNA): TGTGCCGGAACAGGGGTGAACACCGGGGAGCTGTTTTTT. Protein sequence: CAGTGVNTGELFF.

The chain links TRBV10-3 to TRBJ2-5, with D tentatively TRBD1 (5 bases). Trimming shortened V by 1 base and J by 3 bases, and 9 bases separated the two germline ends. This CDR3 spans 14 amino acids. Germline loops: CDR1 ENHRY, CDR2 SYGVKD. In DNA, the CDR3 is TGTGCCATCAGTGAGTTGGGCAGGGAAGAGACCCAGTACTTC. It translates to CAISELGREETQYF.

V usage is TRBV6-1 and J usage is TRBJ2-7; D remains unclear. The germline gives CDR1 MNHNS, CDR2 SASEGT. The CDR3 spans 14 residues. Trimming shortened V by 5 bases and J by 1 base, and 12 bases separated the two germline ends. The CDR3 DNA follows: TGTGCCAGCAGTCCCGAGTGGAGTTCCTACGAGCAGTACTTC. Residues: CASSPEWSSYEQYF.

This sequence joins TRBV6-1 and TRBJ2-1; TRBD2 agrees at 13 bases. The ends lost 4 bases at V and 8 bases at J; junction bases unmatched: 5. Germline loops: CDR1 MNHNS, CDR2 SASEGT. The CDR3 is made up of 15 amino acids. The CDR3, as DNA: TGTGCCAGCAGTGGAACTAGCGGGGGGGCTGATGAGCAGTTCTTC. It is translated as CASSGTSGGADEQFF.

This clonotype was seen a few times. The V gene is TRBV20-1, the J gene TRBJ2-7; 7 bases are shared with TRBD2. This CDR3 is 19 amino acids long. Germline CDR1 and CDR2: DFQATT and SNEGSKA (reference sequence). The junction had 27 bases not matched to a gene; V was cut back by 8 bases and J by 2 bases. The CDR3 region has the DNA TGCAGTACCCAGGCTGGGGAGGGACTAAATCAAACTAACCCCTACGAGCAGTACTTC. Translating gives CSTQAGEGLNQTNPYEQYF.

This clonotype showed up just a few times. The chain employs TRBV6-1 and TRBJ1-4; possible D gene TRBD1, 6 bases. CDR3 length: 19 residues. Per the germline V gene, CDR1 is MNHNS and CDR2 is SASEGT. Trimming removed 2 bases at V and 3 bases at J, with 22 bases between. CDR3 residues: CASSETGVWGAHSNEKLFF. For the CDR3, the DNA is TGTGCCAGCAGTGAAACCGGAGTTTGGGGGGCGCATTCTAATGAAAAACTGTTTTTT.

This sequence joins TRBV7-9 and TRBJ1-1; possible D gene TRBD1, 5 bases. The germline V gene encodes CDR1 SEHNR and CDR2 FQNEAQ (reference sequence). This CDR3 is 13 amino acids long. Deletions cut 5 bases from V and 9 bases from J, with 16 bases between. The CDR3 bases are TGTGCCAGCAGCCTGATCCGGGGGAGCAAAGCTTTCTTT. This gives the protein CASSLIRGSKAFF.

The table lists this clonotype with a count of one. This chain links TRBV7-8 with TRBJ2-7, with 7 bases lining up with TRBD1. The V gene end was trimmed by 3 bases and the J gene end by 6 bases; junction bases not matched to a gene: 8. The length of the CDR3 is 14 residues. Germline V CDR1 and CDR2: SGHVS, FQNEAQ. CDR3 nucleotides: TGTGCCAGCAGCTTTATTATGCGACAGGGCGAGCAGTACTTC. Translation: CASSFIMRQGEQYF.

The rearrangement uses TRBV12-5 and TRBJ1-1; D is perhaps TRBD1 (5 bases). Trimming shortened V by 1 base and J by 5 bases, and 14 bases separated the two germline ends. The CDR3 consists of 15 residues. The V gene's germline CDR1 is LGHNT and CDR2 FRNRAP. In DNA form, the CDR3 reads TGTGCTAGTGGTTTGGCGCATAGGGGCCGGACTGAAGCTTTCTTT. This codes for CASGLAHRGRTEAFF.

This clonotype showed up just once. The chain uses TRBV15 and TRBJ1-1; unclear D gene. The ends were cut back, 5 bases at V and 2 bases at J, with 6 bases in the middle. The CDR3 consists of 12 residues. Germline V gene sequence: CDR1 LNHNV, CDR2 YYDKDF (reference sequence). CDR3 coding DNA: TGTGCCACCAGCCCCGAAAACACTGAAGCTTTCTTT. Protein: CATSPENTEAFF.

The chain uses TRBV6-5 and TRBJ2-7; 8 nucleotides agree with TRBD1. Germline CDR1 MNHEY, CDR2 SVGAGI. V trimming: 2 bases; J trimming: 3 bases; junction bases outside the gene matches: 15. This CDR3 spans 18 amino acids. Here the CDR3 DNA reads TGTGCCAGCAGTTACCGGCGCAGGGGGCTGGGGAGAATCTACGAGCAGTACTTC. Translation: CASSYRRRGLGRIYEQYF.

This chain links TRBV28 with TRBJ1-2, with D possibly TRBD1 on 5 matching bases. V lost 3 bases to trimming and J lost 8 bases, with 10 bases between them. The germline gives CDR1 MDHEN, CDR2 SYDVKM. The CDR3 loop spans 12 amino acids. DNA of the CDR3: TGTGCCAGCAGTTTCTGGGACGGGGGCTACACCTTC. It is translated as CASSFWDGGYTF.

The CDR3 is CASSLRGHLRAFF. Written as DNA, the CDR3 is TGTGCCAGCAGTTTGAGAGGGCACCTCCGAGCTTTCTTT. This chain links TRBV12-3 or TRBV12-4 with TRBJ1-1; D gene ambiguous. CDR3 length equals 13 residues. V was clipped by 3 bases and J by 10 bases, with 15 bases between them.

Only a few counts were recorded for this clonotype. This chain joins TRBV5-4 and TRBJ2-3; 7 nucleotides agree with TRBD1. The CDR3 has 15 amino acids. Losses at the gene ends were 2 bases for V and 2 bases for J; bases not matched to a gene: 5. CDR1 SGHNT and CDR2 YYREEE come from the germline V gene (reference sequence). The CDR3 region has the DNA TGTGCCAGCAGCTTATCCGGGACAGTCACAGATACGCAGTATTTT. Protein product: CASSLSGTVTDTQYF.

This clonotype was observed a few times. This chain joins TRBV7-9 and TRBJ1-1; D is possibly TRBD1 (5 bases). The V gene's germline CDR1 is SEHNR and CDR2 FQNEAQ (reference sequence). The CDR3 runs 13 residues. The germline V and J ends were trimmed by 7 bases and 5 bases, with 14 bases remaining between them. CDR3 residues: CASMILGGTEAFF. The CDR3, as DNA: TGTGCCAGCATGATACTCGGGGGGACTGAAGCTTTCTTT. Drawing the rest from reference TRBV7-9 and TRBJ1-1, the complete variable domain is DTGVSQNPRHKITKRGQNVTFRCDPISEHNRLYWYRQTLGQGPEFLTYFQNEAQLEKSRLLSDRFSAERPKGSFSTLEIQRTEQGDSAMYLCASMILGGTEAFFGQGTRLTVV.

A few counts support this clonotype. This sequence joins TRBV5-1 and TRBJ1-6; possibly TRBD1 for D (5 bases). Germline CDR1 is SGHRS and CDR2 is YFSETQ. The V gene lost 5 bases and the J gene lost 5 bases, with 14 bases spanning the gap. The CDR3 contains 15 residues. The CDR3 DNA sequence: TGCGCCAGCAGAAGAAGGGGAATCAATAATTCACCCCTCCACTTT. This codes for CASRRRGINNSPLHF. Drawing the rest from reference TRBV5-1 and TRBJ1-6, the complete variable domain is KAGVTQTPRYLIKTRGQQVTLSCSPISGHRSVSWYQQTPGQGLQFLFEYFSETQRNKGNFPGRFSGRQFSNSRSEMNVSTLELGDSALYLCASRRRGINNSPLHFGNGTRLTVT.

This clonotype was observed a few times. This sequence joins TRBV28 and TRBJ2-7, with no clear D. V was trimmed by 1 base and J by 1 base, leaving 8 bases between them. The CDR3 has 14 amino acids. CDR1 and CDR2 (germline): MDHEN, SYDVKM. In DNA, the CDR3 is TGTGCCAGCAGTTTATTAGGGCCATCCTACGAGCAGTACTTC. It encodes CASSLLGPSYEQYF.

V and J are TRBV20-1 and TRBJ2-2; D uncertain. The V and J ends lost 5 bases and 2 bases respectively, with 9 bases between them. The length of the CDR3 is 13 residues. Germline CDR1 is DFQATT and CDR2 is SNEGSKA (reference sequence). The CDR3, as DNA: TGCAGTGCTGAAGGGAACAACACCGGGGAGCTGTTTTTT. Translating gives CSAEGNNTGELFF.

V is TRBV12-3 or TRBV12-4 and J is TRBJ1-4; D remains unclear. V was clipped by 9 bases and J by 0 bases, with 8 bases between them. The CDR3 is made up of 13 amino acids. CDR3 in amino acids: CASNDATNEKLFF. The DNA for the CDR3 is TGTGCCAGTAACGATGCAACTAATGAAAAACTGTTTTTT.

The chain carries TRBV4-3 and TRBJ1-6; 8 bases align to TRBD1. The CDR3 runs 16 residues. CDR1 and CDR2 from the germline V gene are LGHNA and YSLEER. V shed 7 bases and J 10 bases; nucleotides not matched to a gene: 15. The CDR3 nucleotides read TGCGCCAGCACCCGTGGATTTCGAACAGGGGGATCACCCCTCCACTTT. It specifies CASTRGFRTGGSPLHF.

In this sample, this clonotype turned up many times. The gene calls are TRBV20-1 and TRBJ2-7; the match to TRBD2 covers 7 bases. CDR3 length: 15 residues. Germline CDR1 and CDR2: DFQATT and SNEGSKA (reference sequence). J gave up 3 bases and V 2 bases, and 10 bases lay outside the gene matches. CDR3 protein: CSARKLASDFYEQYF. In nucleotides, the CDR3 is TGCAGTGCTAGAAAACTAGCGTCAGACTTCTACGAGCAGTACTTC.